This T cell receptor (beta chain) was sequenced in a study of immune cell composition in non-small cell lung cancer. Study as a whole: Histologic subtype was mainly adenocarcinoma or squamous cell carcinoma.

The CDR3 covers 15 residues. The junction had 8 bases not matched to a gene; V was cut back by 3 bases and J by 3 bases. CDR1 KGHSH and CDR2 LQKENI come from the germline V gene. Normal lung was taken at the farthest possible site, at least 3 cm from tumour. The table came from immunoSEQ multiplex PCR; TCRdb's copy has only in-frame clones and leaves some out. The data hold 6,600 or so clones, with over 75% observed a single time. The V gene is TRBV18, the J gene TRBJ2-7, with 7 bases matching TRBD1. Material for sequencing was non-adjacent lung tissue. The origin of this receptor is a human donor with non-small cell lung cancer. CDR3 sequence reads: CASSPALGQNYEQYF. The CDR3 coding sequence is TGTGCCAGCTCACCTGCCCTGGGACAGAACTACGAGCAGTACTTC.